This is a list of T cell receptor beta chains from one sample in a study of blood T cell repertoires in COVID-19. Repertoires were generated with immunoSEQ multiplex PCR, while TCRdb's copy carries only in-frame clones and drops some. The table has about 33,000 clones, 70% to 90% seen once. Sequenced material: peripheral blood. These receptors originate from an elderly man with active COVID-19. Both conserved end residues are part of each CDR3. The D gene is left open where the match is weak. Expanded clones are given a class, and other clones once, few, many or no size at all.

CDR3 | DNA | V | D | size | J
CSASPHYTF | TGCAGTGCTAGCCCACACTACACCTTC | TRBV20-1 | - | - | TRBJ1-2
CASSLGGRNEKLFF | TGTGCCAGCAGCTTGGGGGGGCGCAATGAAAAACTGTTTTTT | TRBV5-4 | - | - | TRBJ1-4
CASSLVDEQYF | TGCGCCAGCAGCTTGGTCGACGAGCAGTACTTC | TRBV5-1 | - | - | TRBJ2-7
CASKFSGQETQYF | TGTGCCAGCAAATTCTCAGGGCAAGAGACCCAGTACTTC | TRBV6-5 | - | - | TRBJ2-5
CATRQGGYEQYF | TGTGCCACCAGACAGGGAGGCTACGAGCAGTACTTC | TRBV19 | - | - | TRBJ2-7
CASSKDSQQHEKLFF | TGTGCCAGCAGCAAAGATTCACAGCAACATGAAAAACTGTTTTTT | TRBV11-1 | - | - | TRBJ1-4
CASSPDRGDTGELFF | TGTGCCAGCAGCCCAGACAGGGGCGACACCGGGGAGCTGTTTTTT | TRBV6-6 | TRBD1 | - | TRBJ2-2
CASSSTTSGGIWETQYF | TGTGCCAGCAGCTCAACGACTAGCGGGGGTATTTGGGAGACCCAGTACTTC | TRBV7-2 | TRBD2 | - | TRBJ2-5
CASSFTTQSRGVTETQYF | TGTGCCAGCAGCTTTACCACCCAGAGCAGGGGAGTCACGGAGACCCAGTACTTC | TRBV11-2 | - | - | TRBJ2-5
CASSKYLSGVNTEAFF | TGTGCCAGCAGTAAATACCTCAGTGGAGTGAACACTGAAGCTTTCTTT | TRBV27 | - | once | TRBJ1-1
CASSLVAGAETQYF | TGTGCCAGCAGCTTAGTTGCGGGGGCCGAGACCCAGTACTTC | TRBV7-3 | - | few | TRBJ2-5
CASSLILGPWTGDTGELFF | TGTGCCAGCAGCTTGATTTTGGGTCCTTGGACAGGGGACACCGGGGAGCTGTTTTTT | TRBV5-6 | TRBD1 | - | TRBJ2-2
CASSVGGLGETQYF | TGTGCCAGCAGCGTAGGAGGCCTCGGAGAGACCCAGTACTTC | TRBV9 | - | - | TRBJ2-5
CASSVSGTSTDTQYF | TGTGCCAGTAGTGTCAGCGGAACTAGCACAGATACGCAGTATTTT | TRBV19 | - | - | TRBJ2-3
CASTPGSNSGANVLTF | TGTGCCAGCACCCCAGGGTCCAACTCTGGGGCCAACGTCCTGACTTTC | TRBV6-6 | - | - | TRBJ2-6
CASSQEDTHPLGYTF | TGCGCCAGCAGCCAAGAGGACACCCATCCGTTGGGCTACACCTTC | TRBV4-3 | - | once | TRBJ1-2
CASSLQDEQFF | TGTGCCAGCAGTTTACAGGATGAGCAGTTCTTC | TRBV12-3/TRBV12-4 | - | - | TRBJ2-1
CASSDSPSGDQETQYF | TGTGCCAGCAGTGACTCGCCTAGCGGGGACCAAGAGACCCAGTACTTC | TRBV6-4 | TRBD2 | once | TRBJ2-5
CASSTDRGLNTEAFF | TGTGCCAGCAGCACCGACAGGGGACTGAACACTGAAGCTTTCTTT | TRBV7-9 | TRBD1 | - | TRBJ1-1
CASRTGGAEKLFF | TGTGCCAGCAGGACAGGGGGCGCAGAAAAACTGTTTTTT | TRBV27 | TRBD1 | - | TRBJ1-4
CASSERGGGVWGYEQYF | TGTGCCAGCAGTGAAAGAGGGGGTGGGGTTTGGGGATACGAGCAGTACTTC | TRBV2 | - | - | TRBJ2-7
CATSRDRGYQPQHF | TGTGCCACCAGCAGAGACAGGGGGTATCAGCCCCAGCATTTT | TRBV15 | TRBD1 | - | TRBJ1-5
CASQTGTNSYEQYF | TGTGCCAGTCAAACCGGGACAAACTCCTACGAGCAGTACTTC | TRBV7-2 | - | - | TRBJ2-7
CASSYSDRLNTGELFF | TGTGCCAGCAGTTACTCGGACAGGCTTAACACCGGGGAGCTGTTTTTT | TRBV28 | TRBD1 | few | TRBJ2-2
CASSQVTGEEEKLFF | TGCGCCAGCAGCCAAGTCACAGGGGAGGAAGAAAAACTGTTTTTT | TRBV4-1 | TRBD1 | medium-sized | TRBJ1-4
CASSQSGVGLYGYTF | TGTGCCAGCAGTCAGAGCGGAGTGGGGTTGTATGGCTACACCTTC | TRBV28 | - | - | TRBJ1-2
CATSEEQGFDEQFF | TGTGCCACCAGTGAGGAACAGGGTTTCGATGAGCAGTTCTTC | TRBV24-1 | - | - | TRBJ2-1
CASSLVEGETQYF | TGCGCCAGCAGCTTGGTGGAGGGCGAGACCCAGTACTTC | TRBV5-1 | - | once | TRBJ2-5
CSAVTVSTEAFF | TGCAGCGCTGTGACAGTTAGCACTGAAGCTTTCTTT | TRBV29-1 | - | - | TRBJ1-1
CASSLARSDSGNTIYF | TGCGCCAGCAGCTTGGCCCGCAGTGACTCTGGAAACACCATATATTTT | TRBV5-1 | - | - | TRBJ1-3
CASSPGAGGARAALKTQYF | TGTGCCAGCAGTCCCGGAGCGGGGGGCGCCCGTGCGGCTCTAAAGACCCAGTACTTC | TRBV27 | TRBD2 | - | TRBJ2-5
CASSAGLAGGVGEQYF | TGTGCCAGCAGTGCCGGACTAGCGGGGGGGGTAGGCGAGCAGTACTTC | TRBV6-1 | TRBD2 | - | TRBJ2-7
CASSGLYNSPLHF | TGTGCCAGCAGTGGACTCTATAATTCACCCCTCCACTTT | TRBV12-3/TRBV12-4 | - | - | TRBJ1-6
CASSPRGGGDTQYF | TGTGCCAGCAGCCCGAGGGGGGGCGGGGATACGCAGTATTTT | TRBV28 | - | - | TRBJ2-3
CSVEAIGGYEQYF | TGCAGCGTTGAAGCAATAGGGGGCTACGAGCAGTACTTC | TRBV29-1 | - | - | TRBJ2-7
CASSFRTAYEQYF | TGTGCCAGCAGTTTCCGGACAGCCTACGAGCAGTACTTC | TRBV28 | - | - | TRBJ2-7
CASRQTLPQAIEYF | TGCGCCAGCAGGCAAACCCTTCCACAGGCTATAGAGTACTTC | TRBV5-1 | - | - | TRBJ2-7
CASRWGFGGYNEQFF | TGTGCCAGCAGGTGGGGGTTCGGGGGCTACAATGAGCAGTTCTTC | TRBV6-5 | - | - | TRBJ2-1
CASSSGTGGGRETQYF | TGTGCCAGCAGCTCCGGGACAGGGGGCGGTCGGGAGACCCAGTACTTC | TRBV5-8 | TRBD1 | - | TRBJ2-5
CASSQAIRGAANSPLHF | TGTGCCAGCAGCCAAGCCATCCGGGGGGCTGCTAATTCACCCCTCCACTTT | TRBV3-1/TRBV3-2 | - | - | TRBJ1-6
CASSQGTGNQPQHF | TGTGCCAGCAGCCAAGGGACAGGGAATCAGCCCCAGCATTTT | TRBV7-9 | TRBD1 | - | TRBJ1-5
CAISAGTGGGYTQYF | TGTGCCATCAGTGCAGGGACAGGGGGCGGGTATACGCAGTATTTT | TRBV10-3 | TRBD1 | - | TRBJ2-3
CASMGNCASGPTPFGTQYF | TGTGCCTCTATGGGCAATTGTGCTAGCGGGCCCACCCCGTTTGGGACCCAGTACTTC | TRBV21-1 | - | - | TRBJ2-5
CASRGWGREQYF | TGTGCCAGCAGGGGGTGGGGGCGCGAGCAGTACTTC | TRBV6-5 | - | - | TRBJ2-7
CATSRDPGGLETQYF | TGTGCCACCAGCAGAGACCCGGGGGGGTTGGAGACCCAGTACTTC | TRBV15 | TRBD2 | - | TRBJ2-5
CASGALSGPDTQYF | TGCGCCAGCGGGGCCCTCTCAGGGCCAGATACGCAGTATTTT | TRBV5-1 | - | - | TRBJ2-3
CASSEMRGPGYTF | TGTGCCAGCAGTGAGATGAGGGGGCCTGGCTACACCTTC | TRBV2 | TRBD1 | - | TRBJ1-2
CASSYSGTDYGYTF | TGTGCCAGCAGTTACTCGGGGACAGACTATGGCTACACCTTC | TRBV6-2/TRBV6-3 | TRBD1 | - | TRBJ1-2
CASKGLVTDTQYF | TGTGCCAGCAAGGGACTAGTAACAGATACGCAGTATTTT | TRBV11-2 | TRBD2 | - | TRBJ2-3
CASSFGGRTSTDTQYF | TGCGCCAGCAGCTTTGGCGGGCGCACTAGCACAGATACGCAGTATTTT | TRBV5-1 | - | - | TRBJ2-3
CASSPRRDDRGGSGNTIYF | TGCGCCAGCAGCCCCCGAAGAGACGACAGGGGAGGATCTGGAAACACCATATATTTT | TRBV4-1 | TRBD1 | - | TRBJ1-3
CASSLSILASAFF | TGTGCCAGCAGTTTATCTATCTTGGCATCAGCTTTCTTT | TRBV27 | - | - | TRBJ1-1
CASSLRLAGGDTQYF | TGTGCCAGCAGCCTTAGACTAGCGGGGGGGGATACGCAGTATTTT | TRBV7-6 | TRBD2 | - | TRBJ2-3
CASSLRTAGTQYF | TGCGCCAGCAGCTTGAGGACCGCGGGTACGCAGTATTTT | TRBV5-1 | - | few | TRBJ2-3
CASSEEGGGSYEQYF | TGTGCCAGCAGTGAAGAGGGGGGCGGGAGCTACGAGCAGTACTTC | TRBV2 | - | - | TRBJ2-7
CASSSGLAAVWSDTQYF | TGCGCCAGCAGCTCAGGACTAGCGGCCGTATGGTCAGATACGCAGTATTTT | TRBV5-1 | TRBD2 | - | TRBJ2-3
CASSQDPTGTANTGELFF | TGCGCCAGCAGCCAAGACCCAACCGGGACAGCGAACACCGGGGAGCTGTTTTTT | TRBV4-1 | TRBD1 | - | TRBJ2-2
CASSLVRGVEQYF | TGCGCCAGCAGCTTGGTGCGAGGCGTCGAGCAGTACTTC | TRBV5-1 | - | - | TRBJ2-7
CASKIAGGLFYNEQFF | TGTGCCAGCAAGATAGCGGGGGGGCTCTTCTACAATGAGCAGTTCTTC | TRBV7-2 | TRBD2 | - | TRBJ2-1